This passage covers 22 T cell receptor beta chains from one sample sequenced in a study of T cells after yellow fever vaccination. TCRdb reprocessed the 5' RACE reads with MiXCR, giving one entry per CDR3 protein. The data contain some 100,000 distinct CDR3 sequences, 5.5% to 8% of them seen just once; the ten biggest clones take up 2.5% to 3.5%. The source material was CD4+ T cells sorted from PBMCs, sampled roughly 46 days after the first yellow fever vaccination. The receptor source for this set is a man aged 18 to 29 who received the YFV17D yellow fever vaccine.

The table lists this clonotype with many counts. The V call is TRBV20-1, the J call TRBJ2-3; 7 nucleotides match TRBD1. There are 14 residues in the CDR3. The J segment lost 1 base and the V segment lost 6 bases, leaving 7 bases of the junction unmatched. Germline V gene data show CDR1 as DFQATT and CDR2 as SNEGSKA (reference sequence). CDR3 residues: CSALTGTGTDTQYF. Written as DNA, the CDR3 is TGCAGTGCCCTGACCGGGACAGGCACAGATACGCAGTATTTT.

This clonotype was counted many times. The V call is TRBV28, the J call TRBJ2-7; a weak D match, TRBD2 (6 bases). V was pared by 1 base and J by 4 bases, with 14 bases between. The CDR3 extends over 15 amino acids. CDR1 and CDR2 from the germline V gene are MDHEN and SYDVKM. The CDR3 protein is CASSLSGGPEYEQYV. The CDR3 DNA sequence: TGTGCCAGCAGTTTATCCGGGGGTCCGGAGTACGAGCAGTACGTC.

In this sample, this clonotype turned up many times. The chain uses TRBV27 and TRBJ2-2; D is perhaps TRBD1 (6 bases). Trimming cost V 5 bases and J 6 bases, with 13 bases left between them. This CDR3 has 14 residues. Per the germline V gene, CDR1 is MNHEY and CDR2 is SMNVEV (reference sequence). CDR3 sequence: CASSNREVAGELFF. The CDR3 coding sequence is TGTGCCAGCAGTAACAGGGAAGTTGCCGGGGAGCTGTTTTTT.

The chain is built from TRBV6-1 and TRBJ1-1; D is possibly TRBD1 (6 bases). The CDR3 is made up of 15 amino acids. Germline V lookup: CDR1 MNHNS, CDR2 SASEGT. Trimming took off 8 bases at V and 2 bases at J, with 18 bases between the two ends. The CDR3 coding sequence is TGTGCCAGCGGAGCCTGGGGGGCCTTTAACACTGAAGCTTTCTTT. As protein: CASGAWGAFNTEAFF.

This clonotype was seen more than once but under ten times. This sequence joins TRBV6-5 and TRBJ2-1; 10 bases agree with TRBD2. This CDR3 has 15 residues. Germline V gene data show CDR1 as MNHEY and CDR2 as SVGAGI. V shed 0 bases, J shed 7 bases, and the junction held 3 bases outside the gene matches. CDR3 in DNA: TGTGCCAGCAGTTACTCCCTAGCGGGGGATAATGAGCAGTTCTTC. Encoded protein: CASSYSLAGDNEQFF.

There are many counts of this clonotype. The gene calls are TRBV5-1 and TRBJ1-1; TRBD1 aligns across 8 bases. Germline CDR1 and CDR2: SGHRS and YFSETQ. This CDR3 comprises 14 residues. The V gene end was trimmed by 4 bases and the J gene end by 4 bases; junction bases not matched to a gene: 6. This chain's CDR3 is CASSVDRAGTEAFF. CDR3 in DNA: TGCGCCAGCAGCGTGGACAGGGCGGGCACTGAAGCTTTCTTT.

This clonotype was seen at least ten times. This chain joins TRBV5-8 and TRBJ1-1; weak D call: TRBD1 (5 bases). Germline V gene lookup returns CDR1 SGHTS and CDR2 YDEGEE. The V end lost 5 bases, the J end lost 6 bases, and 14 bases lay between the germline ends. This CDR3 is 13 amino acids long. The CDR3 region is CASSPREVAEAFF. DNA for the CDR3: TGTGCCAGCAGTCCCAGGGAGGTAGCTGAAGCTTTCTTT.

The sample holds many counts of this clonotype. The chain links TRBV5-4 to TRBJ2-1; TRBD1 is a possible D gene (6 bases). Germline CDR1 is SGHNT and CDR2 is YYREEE (reference sequence). The CDR3 has 13 residues. The V and J ends lost 0 bases and 6 bases respectively, with 7 bases between them. CDR3: CASSLVTGNEQFF. The CDR3, as DNA: TGTGCCAGCAGCTTGGTGACAGGCAATGAGCAGTTCTTC.

This clonotype was counted only a few times. This may be a read error, as it is one base from a much larger clone. V is TRBV3-1 and J is TRBJ2-4, with a weak D call TRBD2 (6 bases). In germline, CDR1 is LGHDT, CDR2 YNNKEL (reference sequence). The CDR3 is 13 amino acids. The DNA of the CDR3 is TGTGCCAGCAGCCTTGGGAGGAGTGACATGCAGTACTTC. Protein product: CASSLGRSDMQYF.

This clonotype was picked up many times. V gene TRBV29-1 combines with J gene TRBJ2-2, with 9 bases matching TRBD1. J gave up 4 bases and V 4 bases, and 4 bases lay outside the gene matches. Germline CDR1 reads SQVTM; CDR2 reads ANQGSEA. The CDR3 has 14 amino acids. The CDR3 loop reads CSVGRTGVTGELFF. The CDR3 nucleotides read TGCAGCGTTGGGAGGACAGGGGTCACCGGGGAGCTGTTTTTT.

The rearrangement joins TRBV7-8 to TRBJ1-5; 8 bases line up with TRBD1. After removal of 5 bases from V and 7 bases from J, the junction contained 7 bases not matched to a gene. CDR3 length equals 14 residues. Germline V CDR1 and CDR2: SGHVS, FQNEAQ. CDR3 amino acids: CASSPGQVGQPQHF. CDR3 in DNA: TGTGCCAGCAGCCCGGGACAGGTAGGACAGCCCCAGCATTTT.

This clonotype came up many times. The CDR3, as DNA: TGTGCCAGCAGCCGCAACCGGGGGACCACTGAAGCTTTCTTT. Residues: CASSRNRGTTEAFF. The rearrangement links TRBV5-6 to TRBJ1-1; weak D call: TRBD1 (5 bases). This CDR3 has 14 amino acids. V was trimmed by 4 bases and J by 4 bases, leaving 14 bases between them. CDR1 and CDR2 from the germline V gene are SGHDT and YYEEEE.

This clonotype was counted at least ten times. This sequence joins TRBV7-2 and TRBJ2-7; 8 nucleotides line up with TRBD2. In germline, CDR1 is SGHTA, CDR2 FQGNSA. The V segment lost 6 bases and the J segment 4 bases; nucleotides outside the gene matches: 11. CDR3 length: 15 amino acids. This chain's CDR3 is CASRTVGRGVYEQYF. Written as DNA, the CDR3 is TGTGCCAGCAGAACGGTGGGGCGGGGGGTATACGAGCAGTACTTC.

This clonotype was counted ten times or more. The chain is built from TRBV5-1 and TRBJ2-7; no reliable D call. The CDR3 is 11 residues long. Germline CDR1 is SGHRS and CDR2 is YFSETQ. V was clipped by 5 bases and J by 2 bases, with 5 bases between them. The CDR3 DNA reads as TGCGCCAGCAGTGACGCCTACGAGCAGTACTTC. It codes for CASSDAYEQYF. Full variable domain (missing parts from reference TRBV5-1 and TRBJ2-7): KAGVTQTPRYLIKTRGQQVTLSCSPISGHRSVSWYQQTPGQGLQFLFEYFSETQRNKGNFPGRFSGRQFSNSRSEMNVSTLELGDSALYLCASSDAYEQYFGPGTRLTVT.

This clonotype was picked up many times. V usage is TRBV20-1 and J usage is TRBJ2-5, with 7 bases matching TRBD2. V shed 7 bases, J shed 3 bases, and the junction held 14 bases outside the gene matches. The CDR3 spans 15 residues. CDR1 is DFQATT and CDR2 is SNEGSKA in the germline V gene (reference sequence). CDR3 DNA: TGCAGTGTTCAAACTAGCGAGGGAAATAAAGAGACCCAGTACTTC. Its protein product is CSVQTSEGNKETQYF.

This clonotype was seen ten or more times. The rearrangement links TRBV7-9 to TRBJ2-7; 10 nucleotides align to TRBD1. The CDR3 sequence is 14 residues long. In germline, CDR1 is SEHNR, CDR2 FQNEAQ (reference sequence). V lost 4 bases to trimming and J lost 11 bases; unmatched junction nucleotides: 11. As DNA, the CDR3 is TGTGCCAGCAGCTCCCCCCCAACCGGGACAGGGGAGTACTTC. As protein: CASSSPPTGTGEYF.

This clonotype has a count of ten or more. The chain recombines TRBV7-9 with TRBJ2-7; 8 bases line up with TRBD1. Germline CDR1 SEHNR, CDR2 FQNEAQ (reference sequence). CDR3 length: 12 amino acids. The J segment lost 10 bases and the V segment lost 3 bases, leaving 5 bases of the junction unmatched. The CDR3, as DNA: TGTGCCAGCAGCTTTACGACAGGGGCACAGTACGTC. Translating it yields CASSFTTGAQYV.

This clonotype was counted at least ten times. This chain joins TRBV2 and TRBJ2-2; D perhaps matches TRBD1 (5 bases). Germline V lookup: CDR1 SNHLY, CDR2 FYNNEI. The V gene lost 7 bases and the J gene lost 5 bases, with 17 bases spanning the gap. The CDR3 runs to 15 residues. DNA of the CDR3: TGTGCCAGCAAACTCGACAGAGCAACTACCGGGGAGCTGTTTTTT. Its translation: CASKLDRATTGELFF.

V and J are TRBV5-1 and TRBJ1-5, with D possibly matching TRBD1 (5 bases). The CDR3 covers 14 residues. Trimming pared 2 bases from V and 7 bases from J, leaving 13 bases between. Germline assignment: CDR1 SGHRS and CDR2 YFSETQ. CDR3 DNA sequence: TGCGCCAGCAGCTTCTATGGGGCGGGACAGCCCCAGCATTTT. Residues: CASSFYGAGQPQHF.

This clonotype was seen at least ten times. This sequence joins TRBV28 and TRBJ2-7; the match to TRBD1 covers 9 bases. Germline V gene data show CDR1 as MDHEN and CDR2 as SYDVKM. The ends lost 4 bases at V and 4 bases at J; junction bases unmatched: 20. This CDR3 spans 19 amino acids. For the CDR3, the DNA is TGTGCCAGCAGTTCATCCTTTTTAAGGGGACAGGGAAAAGGTTACGAGCAGTACGTC. Translating gives CASSSSFLRGQGKGYEQYV.

Concerning this clonotype: At one of its ends the junction is not consistent with the germline gene, which may arise from a read error. The J gene is TRBJ2-7, the V gene TRBV23-1; 7 bases match TRBD2. TRBV23-1 is an ORF for which the function is uncertain. The CDR3 is 15 residues long. The CDR3 reads CASRQRLWGGYEQYF. The CDR3 DNA follows: TGCGCCAGCCGTCAGAGGCTGTGGGGGGGTTACGAGCAGTACTTC.

V gene TRBV3-1 combines with J gene TRBJ1-1; D is uncertain. This CDR3 contains 13 residues. The V gene's germline CDR1 is LGHDT and CDR2 YNNKEL (reference sequence). The germline V and J ends were trimmed by 4 bases and 0 bases, with 6 bases remaining between them. CDR3 DNA sequence: TGTGCCAGCAGCCCTCGGATGAACACTGAAGCTTTCTTT. Its protein product is CASSPRMNTEAFF. The whole variable domain, filled in from reference TRBV3-1 and TRBJ1-1, reads DTAVSQTPKYLVTQMGNDKSIKCEQNLGHDTMYWYKQDSKKFLKIMFSYNNKELIINETVPNRFSPKSPDKAHLNLHINSLELGDSAVYFCASSPRMNTEAFFGQGTRLTVV.